The 24 T cell receptor beta chains in this list originate from one sample, sequenced in a study of Ad26.COV2.S vaccination and SARS-CoV-2 variants. The table came from immunoSEQ multiplex PCR; TCRdb's copy has only in-frame clones and leaves some out. The sample yields about 94,000 clones, more than 65% seen once. The material sequenced was peripheral blood, taken after recovery from COVID-19. Receptors originate from a human donor who had recovered from COVID-19.

The genes are TRBV7-6 and TRBJ2-7; 10 nucleotides align to TRBD2. The CDR3 is 19 residues long. The V segment lost 2 bases and the J segment 4 bases; nucleotides outside the gene matches: 17. Per germline, CDR1 SGHVS and CDR2 FNYEAQ. As DNA, the CDR3 is TGTGCCAGCAGCTTACCAGAGGGTAAGCGGGAGGGTCAGCCTTACGAGCAGTACTTC. It codes for CASSLPEGKREGQPYEQYF.

This clone came up once. V is TRBV5-6 and J is TRBJ1-1; D may be TRBD1 (5 bases). In germline, CDR1 is SGHDT, CDR2 YYEEEE. Trimming took off 2 bases at V and 2 bases at J, with 10 bases between the two ends. CDR3 length: 14 amino acids. CDR3 sequence reads: CASSFWGLNTEAFF. In DNA, the CDR3 is TGTGCCAGCAGCTTCTGGGGACTCAACACTGAAGCTTTCTTT.

This clone appeared a few times. This sequence joins TRBV24-1 and TRBJ1-5; the D is unclear. This CDR3 spans 13 amino acids. V shed 2 bases and J shed 7 bases, with 8 bases lying between them. Germline CDR1 and CDR2: KGHDR and SFDVKD. DNA for the CDR3: TGTGCCACCAGTGATTCACTGCCCCAGCCCCAGCATTTT. This gives the protein CATSDSLPQPQHF.

The genes are TRBV12-3 or TRBV12-4 and TRBJ1-1; D not resolved. The CDR3 sequence is 13 residues long. Trimming removed 6 bases from V and 7 bases from J, with 15 bases in between. CDR3 loop: CASSVGHVIEAFF. The CDR3 DNA is TGTGCCAGCAGCGTTGGGCATGTGATTGAAGCTTTCTTT.

The gene calls are TRBV3-1 (or the pseudogene TRBV3-2) and TRBJ1-2, with TRBD1 as a possible D gene (5 bases). With 2 bases removed from V and 7 bases from J, the gap between germline ends came to 17 bases. CDR3 length: 15 residues. The V gene's germline CDR1 is LGHDT and CDR2 YNNKEL (reference sequence). This CDR3 is CASSQNPPGGAGYTF. The CDR3, as DNA: TGTGCCAGCAGCCAAAATCCCCCAGGAGGGGCTGGCTACACCTTC.

The rearrangement joins TRBV6-2 or TRBV6-3 to TRBJ2-7; D call uncertain. Germline values: CDR1 MNHEY, CDR2 SVGEGT. Trimming left V 6 bases short and J 1 base short, with 7 bases between. The CDR3 is 12 residues long. The CDR3, as DNA: TGTGCCAGCAGCCCCGCGTCCTACGAGCAGTACTTC. Amino acid sequence: CASSPASYEQYF.

This clone was seen only a few times. The J gene is TRBJ1-1, the V gene TRBV6-4; the D is unclear. V lost 6 bases and J lost 5, with 13 bases in between. Germline lookup yields CDR1 MRHNA and CDR2 SNTAGT. The CDR3 is made up of 13 amino acids. The CDR3 sequence is CASSLQSMTEAFF. CDR3 DNA: TGTGCCAGCAGCCTTCAGAGTATGACTGAAGCTTTCTTT.

The chain has TRBV7-9 and TRBJ2-4; 10 nucleotides line up with TRBD1. J gave up 2 bases and V 5 bases, and 6 bases lay outside the gene matches. The CDR3 is made up of 16 amino acids. CDR1 is SEHNR and CDR2 is FQNEAQ in the germline V gene (reference sequence). CDR3 DNA: TGTGCCAGCAGCCTGGGGACAGGGGAGTCCAAAAACATTCAGTACTTC. Its protein product is CASSLGTGESKNIQYF.

The chain uses TRBV15 and TRBJ2-4, with D hard to call. This CDR3 contains 11 residues. Germline values: CDR1 LNHNV, CDR2 YYDKDF (reference sequence). The V and J ends lost 2 bases and 6 bases respectively, with 2 bases between them. This CDR3 is CATSRTNIQYF. The CDR3 DNA sequence: TGTGCCACCAGCAGAACAAACATTCAGTACTTC.

This clone showed up just once. The rearrangement joins TRBV6-5 to TRBJ1-1, with a weak D call TRBD1 (6 bases). The CDR3 extends over 15 amino acids. The germline gives CDR1 MNHEY, CDR2 SVGAGI. V was trimmed by 0 bases and J by 2 bases, leaving 10 bases between them. CDR3 region: CASSYSRGSNTEAFF. The CDR3 DNA reads TGTGCCAGCAGTTACTCGAGGGGGTCCAACACTGAAGCTTTCTTT.

This chain joins TRBV21-1 and TRBJ2-5; TRBD2 is taken as the D call from the table, unchecked against the DNA. TRBV21-1 is a listed pseudogene. The CDR3 totals 14 residues. CDR3 DNA sequence: TGTGCCAGCAGCAAAGAGTCTAGGAATGAGACCCAGTACTTC. Its protein product is CASSKESRNETQYF.

This chain joins TRBV5-1 and TRBJ1-4, with 8 bases lining up with TRBD1. Per the germline V gene, CDR1 is SGHRS and CDR2 is YFSETQ. V trimming: 0 bases; J trimming: 4 bases; junction bases outside the gene matches: 2. The CDR3 is 15 amino acids. This chain's CDR3 is CASSLEGQDNEKLFF. The DNA of the CDR3 is TGCGCCAGCAGCTTGGAGGGACAGGATAATGAAAAACTGTTTTTT.

The rearrangement links TRBV9 to TRBJ2-3; D is ambiguous. This CDR3 spans 13 amino acids. Germline assignment: CDR1 SGDLS and CDR2 YYNGEE. V lost 0 bases, J lost 4 bases, and 6 bases lay in between. CDR3 sequence reads: CASSVEYSDTQYF. The CDR3, as DNA: TGTGCCAGCAGCGTAGAATATTCAGATACGCAGTATTTT.

This sequence joins TRBV2 and TRBJ2-5; D not resolved. There are 14 residues in the CDR3. Trimming left V 1 base short and J 5 bases short, with 11 bases between. The germline V gene encodes CDR1 SNHLY and CDR2 FYNNEI. CDR3: CASSEGPYGETQYF. The CDR3 DNA reads as TGTGCCAGCAGTGAAGGACCTTACGGGGAGACCCAGTACTTC.

This clone was counted between two and nine times. The chain has TRBV7-9 and TRBJ2-3; either TRBD1 or TRBD2 may supply D (6 bases each). Germline values: CDR1 SEHNR, CDR2 FQNEAQ (reference sequence). V gave up 5 bases and J gave up 4 bases, with 16 bases separating them. The CDR3 sequence is 15 residues long. The CDR3 DNA sequence: TGTGCCAGCAGCCCCCTGGGGGGCGCATCAGATACGCAGTATTTT. Amino acid sequence: CASSPLGGASDTQYF.

The chain has TRBV9 and TRBJ2-1, with 8 bases aligning to TRBD1. The germline CDR1 and CDR2 sequences are SGDLS and YYNGEE. The CDR3 runs 14 residues. Trimming at V came to 0 bases and at J to 8 bases, leaving 4 bases not matched to a gene. The DNA for the CDR3 is TGTGCCAGCAGCGTAGAACACAGGGGGGATGAGCAGTTCTTC. It translates to CASSVEHRGDEQFF. Drawing the rest from reference TRBV9 and TRBJ2-1, the complete variable domain is DSGVTQTPKHLITATGQRVTLRCSPRSGDLSVYWYQQSLDQGLQFLIQYYNGEERAKGNILERFSAQQFPDLHSELNLSSLELGDSALYFCASSVEHRGDEQFFGPGTRLTVL.

DNA of the CDR3: TGCGCCAGCAGTGAGGATAGCAGGGCAGATACGCAGTATTTT. This codes for CASSEDSRADTQYF. The chain joins TRBV10-1 to TRBJ2-3, with D possibly TRBD1 on 5 matching bases. V was pared by 2 bases and J by 4 bases, with 10 bases between. The CDR3 length is 14 residues. CDR1 is WNHNN and CDR2 is SYGVQD in the germline V gene (reference sequence).

J is TRBJ1-1 and V is TRBV19; perhaps TRBD1 as D (5 bases). The germline V gene encodes CDR1 LNHDA and CDR2 SQIVND (reference sequence). V dropped 0 bases and J dropped 5 bases, with 13 bases sitting between them. The CDR3 spans 15 residues. CDR3 nucleotides: TGTGCCAGTAGTATAGAGGGCAGGGTGGGGACTGAAGCTTTCTTT. Its protein product is CASSIEGRVGTEAFF.

This chain uses TRBV3-1 (or the pseudogene TRBV3-2) with TRBJ2-6; D uncertain. Germline assignment: CDR1 LGHDT and CDR2 YNNKEL (reference sequence). CDR3 size: 16 residues. Trimming took off 0 bases at V and 0 bases at J, with 6 bases between the two ends. The CDR3 loop reads CASSQERLSGANVLTF. DNA of the CDR3: TGTGCCAGCAGCCAAGAAAGACTCTCTGGGGCCAACGTCCTGACTTTC.

The genes are TRBV28 and TRBJ2-1, with 7 nucleotides matching TRBD2. V dropped 7 bases and J dropped 4; count of bases not matched to a gene: 10. Germline V gene lookup returns CDR1 MDHEN and CDR2 SYDVKM. The CDR3 has 15 amino acids. DNA for the CDR3: TGTGCCAGCACTCCGGGGGGATTGTTATACAATGAGCAGTTCTTC. It is translated as CASTPGGLLYNEQFF.

This chain joins TRBV6-2 or TRBV6-3 and TRBJ2-2; 11 bases map to TRBD2. Germline values: CDR1 MNHEY, CDR2 SVGEGT. This CDR3 spans 18 amino acids. J gave up 0 bases and V 4 bases, and 7 bases lay outside the gene matches. The CDR3 bases are TGTGCCAGCAGTTCCGGACTAGCGGGCCGAACGAACACCGGGGAGCTGTTTTTT. Translation: CASSSGLAGRTNTGELFF.

This clone was observed at least ten times. The CDR3 coding sequence is TGTGCCAGCAGTCCAGGGGGCCCCAATCAGCCCCAGCATTTT. It encodes CASSPGGPNQPQHF. This chain uses TRBV28 with TRBJ1-5; TRBD1 matches at 8 bases. The length of the CDR3 is 14 residues. CDR1 is MDHEN and CDR2 is SYDVKM in the germline V gene. V lost 5 bases and J lost 3; bases outside the gene matches: 3. The complete variable domain, with remaining parts taken from reference TRBV28 and TRBJ1-5, reads DVKVTQSSRYLVKRTGEKVFLECVQDMDHENMFWYRQDPGLGLRLIYFSYDVKMKEKGDIPEGYSVSREKKERFSLILESASTNQTSMYLCASSPGGPNQPQHFGDGTRLSIL.

J is TRBJ1-1 and V is TRBV3-1 (or the pseudogene TRBV3-2); D might be TRBD1 (5 bases). CDR1 LGHDT and CDR2 YNNKEL come from the germline V gene (reference sequence). Trimming pared 4 bases from V and 5 bases from J, leaving 11 bases between. There are 13 residues in the CDR3. CDR3 protein: CASSRQGNTEAFF. In DNA, the CDR3 is TGTGCCAGCAGCCGGCAGGGTAATACTGAAGCTTTCTTT.

The chain couples TRBV5-1 to TRBJ2-5; 8 nucleotides line up with TRBD2. The junction had 9 bases not matched to a gene; V was cut back by 1 base and J by 4 bases. Germline V gene sequence: CDR1 SGHRS, CDR2 YFSETQ. CDR3 length equals 16 residues. The CDR3 is CASSLLSAGGGETQYF. As DNA, the CDR3 is TGCGCCAGCAGCTTGCTGTCTGCGGGAGGCGGAGAGACCCAGTACTTC.